The clone carrying this T cell receptor (beta chain) was seen a few times. The data are from a study of blood T cell repertoires in COVID-19. Only in-frame clones appear in the TCRdb table, and some are missing; sequencing was by immunoSEQ multiplex PCR. The sample yields 200,000 to 300,000 clones, over 80% seen once. Germline V lookup: CDR1 DFQATT, CDR2 SNEGSKA (reference sequence). There are 10 residues in the CDR3. Between the trimmed V and J ends, which lost 7 bases and 10 bases, there was a span of 13 bases. The source material was peripheral blood. The chain links TRBV20-1 to TRBJ1-2; the D is unclear. The TCR was taken from a human donor in a cohort sampled during active COVID-19. The CDR3 here is CSDREHPYTF. CDR3 bases: TGCAGTGATCGGGAGCACCCCTACACCTTC.